This record concerns one T cell receptor (beta chain) sequence. As yet, its antigen is unknown. Sample treatment: oral pan-JAK inhibitor, 5-10 mg twice daily. PBMCs provided sorted CD4+ and CD8+ T cells. The data derive from a study of CD8+ T cells in alopecia areata. The germline V gene has CDR1 SGHAT and CDR2 FQNNGV. The V gene lost 2 bases and the J gene lost 4 bases, with 8 bases spanning the gap. The CDR3 has 13 amino acids. Whole-study findings and limits: Tofacitinib yielded significantly lower scalp clonality and fewer expanded CD8+ clones among the top 100. Whereas mice showed it more clearly, TCR sharing across patients was murkier, possibly because of HLA. While tofacitinib was given, many expanded lesional clones persisted in scalp and blood.

TCR sequencing used cDNA made by reverse transcription of extracted RNA. TCRdb keeps only in-frame clones here, not all; method: immunoSEQ multiplex PCR. The sample yields some 180,000 clones, roughly 53% seen once. The chain combines TRBV11-2 with TRBJ1-2; D is ambiguous. This receptor was identified in a human donor with alopecia areata. Source: CD8+ T cells sorted from blood, taken at week 24, from a patient treated with tofacitinib. This CDR3 is CASSLNGFYGYTF. CDR3 sequence (DNA): TGTGCCAGCAGCTTAAACGGGTTCTATGGCTACACCTTC.